The next 28 T cell receptor beta chains were all read from a single sample in a study of PD-L1 blockade in urothelial cancer. Time point described: pretreatment peripheral blood. Clones were sequenced by immunoSEQ multiplex PCR, and TCRdb holds only the in-frame ones, with some missing. Among tens of thousands of clones listed, approximately 72% were seen once. This specimen consisted of PBMCs, obtained around atezolizumab (anti-PD-L1) treatment. The receptors stem from a man in his 70s with urothelial cancer.

The rearrangement joins TRBV2 to TRBJ2-3; no reliable D call. This CDR3 has 14 amino acids. V was shortened by 3 bases and J by 3 bases, with 10 bases between the two germline ends. Germline-derived CDR1 and CDR2 are SNHLY and FYNNEI. The CDR3: CASSETFRTDTQYF. The CDR3 nucleotides are TGTGCCAGCAGTGAGACTTTTAGAACAGATACGCAGTATTTT. The entire variable domain, with the rest obtained from reference TRBV2 and TRBJ2-3, is as follows: EPEVTQTPSHQVTQMGQEVILRCVPISNHLYFYWYRQILGQKVEFLVSFYNNEISEKSEIFDDQFSVERPDGSNFTLKIRSTKLEDSAMYFCASSETFRTDTQYFGPGTRLTVL.

This clone appeared a few times. V and J are TRBV6-5 and TRBJ2-5; TRBD2 is a possible D gene (5 bases). Per the germline V gene, CDR1 is MNHEY and CDR2 is SVGAGI. The CDR3 spans 13 residues. With 5 bases removed from V and 5 bases from J, the gap between germline ends came to 12 bases. The CDR3, as DNA: TGTGCCAGCAGTCGGACTCAAGGCGAGACCCAGTACTTC. It translates to CASSRTQGETQYF.

This rearrangement joins TRBV7-2 to TRBJ2-5; TRBD2 might be the D (5 bases). Germline CDR1 is SGHTA and CDR2 is FQGNSA. This CDR3 has 13 residues. Trimming cost V 5 bases and J 1 base, with 8 bases left between them. In DNA form, the CDR3 reads TGTGCCAGCAGCGCCGGGATCCAAGAGACCCAGTACTTC. Translated, it gives CASSAGIQETQYF.

The rearrangement joins TRBV6-6 to TRBJ1-1; 8 bases align to TRBD1. This CDR3 spans 12 amino acids. Germline-derived CDR1 and CDR2 are MNHNY and SVGAGI (reference sequence). Trimming cost V 6 bases and J 7 bases; bases outside gene matches: 4. DNA of the CDR3: TGTGCCAGCAGAGAAGGACAGGGTGAAGCTTTCTTT. Translation: CASREGQGEAFF.

The rearrangement joins TRBV10-3 to TRBJ1-1; D not resolved. Trimming removed 10 bases at V and 1 base at J, with 13 bases between. This CDR3 region has 13 residues. CDR1 and CDR2 from the germline V gene are ENHRY and SYGVKD. The chain's CDR3 is CATNSSPNTEAFF. The CDR3 DNA reads as TGTGCCACCAACTCGAGCCCGAACACTGAAGCTTTCTTT.

Concerning this clone itself: This may be a read error: a much more frequent sequence differs by one nucleotide. This chain joins TRBV2 and TRBJ1-2; tentative D call: TRBD1 (6 bases). Germline loops: CDR1 SNHLY, CDR2 FYNNEI. The CDR3 has 15 amino acids. The CDR3 nucleotides read TGTGCCAGCAGTTCGGCATTACAGGGCCTAGATGGCCACACCTTC. Its translation is CASSSALQGLDGHTF.

The chain combines TRBV7-8 with TRBJ1-3; TRBD1 matches 7 bases. CDR1 and CDR2 from the germline V gene are SGHVS and FQNEAQ. The junction had 17 bases not matched to a gene; V was cut back by 5 bases and J by 4 bases. CDR3 size: 18 residues. As DNA, the CDR3 is TGTGCCAGCAGCCCAATCTACCCGCGTACAGGGGCAGGAAACACCATATATTTT. Amino acids: CASSPIYPRTGAGNTIYF.

This clone was picked up one time. The chain combines TRBV29-1 with TRBJ1-1; D is unclear. Germline loops: CDR1 SQVTM, CDR2 ANQGSEA. The germline V and J ends were trimmed by 8 bases and 1 base, with 11 bases remaining between them. This CDR3 region has 12 residues. CDR3 sequence (DNA): TGCAGCACTGTCCGGGGGAACACTGAAGCTTTCTTT. Translating gives CSTVRGNTEAFF.

This clone has only a few counts. V and J are TRBV9 and TRBJ2-2; 13 bases align to TRBD2. V lost 4 bases and J lost 4; bases outside the gene matches: 4. CDR3 length equals 16 residues. Germline loops: CDR1 SGDLS, CDR2 YYNGEE. This CDR3 is CASSPRTSGSTGELFF. In DNA, the CDR3 is TGTGCCAGCAGCCCCCGGACTAGCGGGAGCACCGGGGAGCTGTTTTTT.

CDR3 nucleotide sequence: TGTGCCAGCAGCCCCTGGACAGATCCCCAACTCAATCGGTACTTC. The encoded protein is CASSPWTDPQLNRYF. The chain recombines TRBV5-6 with TRBJ2-4; TRBD1 might be the D (6 bases). Germline V gives CDR1 SGHDT, CDR2 YYEEEE. Trimming left V 4 bases short and J 15 bases short, with 26 bases between. The CDR3 length is 15 residues.

CDR3 region: CASSEISVNTGELFF. The CDR3, as DNA: TGCGCCAGCAGTGAGATAAGCGTCAACACCGGGGAGCTGTTTTTT. The rearrangement joins TRBV10-2 to TRBJ2-2; D gene ambiguous. Germline V gene sequence: CDR1 WSHSY, CDR2 SAAADI. The CDR3 sequence is 15 residues long. The V end lost 2 bases, the J end lost 2 bases, and 9 bases lay between the germline ends.

The chain uses TRBV4-2 and TRBJ2-7; weak D call: TRBD2 (5 bases). Trimming cost V 0 bases and J 6 bases, with 6 bases left between them. The CDR3 is 12 residues long. Per the germline V gene, CDR1 is LGHNA and CDR2 is YNFKEQ. The CDR3 coding sequence is TGTGCCAGCAGCCAAGAAGGAGGCGAGCAGTACTTC. Translation: CASSQEGGEQYF.

V gene TRBV20-1 combines with J gene TRBJ1-1; D is ambiguous. Germline-derived CDR1 and CDR2 are DFQATT and SNEGSKA (reference sequence). This CDR3 comprises 11 residues. The DNA of the CDR3 is TGCAGCGCCCCTGAGGCCACTGAAGCTTTCTTT. It specifies CSAPEATEAFF.

This sequence joins TRBV18 and TRBJ1-1; 7 bases agree with TRBD1. The CDR3 is 15 amino acids. With 3 bases clipped from V and 4 bases from J, the junction kept 8 bases outside the gene matches. Germline values: CDR1 KGHSH, CDR2 LQKENI. The CDR3 reads CASSPGQQGSTEAFF. The CDR3 coding sequence is TGTGCCAGCTCACCGGGGCAACAGGGGAGCACTGAAGCTTTCTTT.

The J gene is TRBJ2-1, the V gene TRBV5-4; 7 bases map to TRBD2. CDR1 SGHNT and CDR2 YYREEE come from the germline V gene (reference sequence). The CDR3 runs to 15 residues. V was pared by 0 bases and J by 6 bases, with 6 bases of the junction left unmatched. The DNA of the CDR3 is TGTGCCAGCAGCTTGGATCTGGGGAGGGGCAATGAGCAGTTCTTC. Translated: CASSLDLGRGNEQFF.

V and J are TRBV4-3 and TRBJ2-3; 11 positions agree with TRBD2. Germline V gene lookup returns CDR1 LGHNA and CDR2 YSLEER. The CDR3 length is 19 residues. Unmatched junction bases numbered 8, after V lost 0 bases and J lost 0 bases. CDR3 loop: CASSQDSASGGSSTDTQYF. DNA of the CDR3: TGCGCCAGCAGCCAAGATTCGGCTAGCGGGGGGTCTAGCACAGATACGCAGTATTTT.

The chain has TRBV5-1 and TRBJ2-6, with D perhaps TRBD1 (6 bases). The CDR3 extends over 15 amino acids. V was cut by 4 bases and J by 2 bases, with 10 bases left in between. Germline CDR1 is SGHRS and CDR2 is YFSETQ. The CDR3 DNA reads TGCGCCAGCAGCAAAACAGGGACTGGGGCCAACGTCCTGACTTTC. As protein: CASSKTGTGANVLTF.

The chain joins TRBV28 to TRBJ1-1, with D possibly matching TRBD1 (6 bases). This CDR3 contains 17 residues. Germline-derived CDR1 and CDR2 are MDHEN and SYDVKM. V lost 4 bases to trimming and J lost 5 bases, with 23 bases between them. The CDR3 spells CASSSTTRQERRTEAFF. The CDR3 region has the DNA TGTGCCAGCAGTTCGACTACCCGACAGGAACGTAGAACTGAAGCTTTCTTT.

The V call is TRBV27, the J call TRBJ2-1; 9 nucleotides match TRBD2. CDR1 is MNHEY, CDR2 SMNVEV, per germline (reference sequence). V dropped 8 bases and J dropped 7; count of bases not matched to a gene: 12. This CDR3 comprises 15 residues. In nucleotides, the CDR3 is TGTGCCAGCTCCCCCCTAGCGGGGAAGGGGAATGAGCAGTTCTTC. It encodes CASSPLAGKGNEQFF.

A single count supports this clone. This chain joins TRBV10-3 and TRBJ2-1; 8 bases fit TRBD1. The trim removed 3 bases at V and 5 bases at J, leaving 6 bases unmatched. This CDR3 contains 15 residues. CDR1 and CDR2 (germline): ENHRY, SYGVKD. This CDR3 reads CAISDQDRVNNEQFF. DNA of the CDR3: TGTGCCATCAGTGACCAGGACAGGGTAAACAATGAGCAGTTCTTC.

The rearrangement uses TRBV14 and TRBJ2-5; 9 bases align to TRBD1. From germline, CDR1 is SGHDN and CDR2 FVKESK. The V segment lost 5 bases and the J segment 4 bases; nucleotides outside the gene matches: 8. CDR3 length equals 15 residues. In nucleotides, the CDR3 is TGTGCCAGCAGCGCCCGGGACAGGGAAGGAGAGACCCAGTACTTC. Protein product: CASSARDREGETQYF.

The chain joins TRBV13 to TRBJ2-3; TRBD2 matches 7 bases. With 2 bases clipped from V and 5 bases from J, the junction kept 7 bases outside the gene matches. The CDR3 sequence is 15 residues long. Germline CDR1 and CDR2: PRHDT and FYEKMQ (reference sequence). In DNA, the CDR3 is TGTGCCAGCAGCTTAAGAGCGGGATCGGTAGATACGCAGTATTTT. As protein: CASSLRAGSVDTQYF.

This chain uses TRBV27 with TRBJ2-1, with 12 positions matching TRBD2. The CDR3 is made up of 16 amino acids. V was pared by 2 bases and J by 8 bases, with 7 bases of the junction left unmatched. Germline V gene data show CDR1 as MNHEY and CDR2 as SMNVEV (reference sequence). The CDR3 reads CASSLRRTSGMDEQFF. In DNA form, the CDR3 reads TGTGCCAGCAGTTTACGACGGACTAGCGGGATGGATGAGCAGTTCTTC.

The table lists this clone with a few counts. The CDR3 protein is CASSHAFGQGGSDTQYF. The CDR3 coding sequence is TGTGCCAGCAGCCACGCCTTTGGACAGGGGGGGTCAGATACGCAGTATTTT. V usage is TRBV7-8 and J usage is TRBJ2-3, with 10 bases matching TRBD1. Per germline, CDR1 SGHVS and CDR2 FQNEAQ. The CDR3 sequence is 17 residues long. Trimming at V came to 5 bases and at J to 4 bases, leaving 12 bases not matched to a gene.

CDR3 nucleotide sequence: TGTGCCAGCAGCGCATTCACCGAGCGGGAGGGATCTGAGCAGTTCTTC. Amino acids: CASSAFTEREGSEQFF. The V call is TRBV9, the J call TRBJ2-1; the match to TRBD2 covers 10 bases. Germline V gives CDR1 SGDLS, CDR2 YYNGEE. V shed 3 bases, J shed 9 bases, and the junction held 12 bases outside the gene matches. The length of the CDR3 is 16 residues.

The chain combines TRBV27 with TRBJ2-7, with 7 nucleotides matching TRBD1. The germline V gene has CDR1 MNHEY and CDR2 SMNVEV (reference sequence). The CDR3 totals 13 residues. Trimming removed 4 bases from V and 0 bases from J; junction bases left unmatched: 0. The CDR3 bases are TGTGCCAGCAGTTGGGACAGCTCCTACGAGCAGTACTTC. This encodes CASSWDSSYEQYF.

This rearrangement joins TRBV5-8 to TRBJ1-3; TRBD1 agrees at 8 bases. Germline loops: CDR1 SGHTS, CDR2 YDEGEE. Trimming removed 2 bases from V and 3 bases from J; junction bases left unmatched: 7. There are 16 residues in the CDR3. The CDR3 reads CASSFRTGLGGNTIYF. The CDR3, as DNA: TGTGCCAGCAGCTTTCGGACAGGGTTAGGTGGAAACACCATATATTTT.

This chain joins TRBV5-1 and TRBJ2-7; a weak D match, TRBD2 (6 bases). Trimming stripped 0 bases from V and 2 bases from J, with 12 bases between. Germline V gene lookup returns CDR1 SGHRS and CDR2 YFSETQ. The CDR3 has 15 residues. The CDR3 protein is CASSLAGTGAYEQYF. The CDR3 nucleotides read TGCGCCAGCAGCTTGGCGGGGACTGGGGCCTACGAGCAGTACTTC.